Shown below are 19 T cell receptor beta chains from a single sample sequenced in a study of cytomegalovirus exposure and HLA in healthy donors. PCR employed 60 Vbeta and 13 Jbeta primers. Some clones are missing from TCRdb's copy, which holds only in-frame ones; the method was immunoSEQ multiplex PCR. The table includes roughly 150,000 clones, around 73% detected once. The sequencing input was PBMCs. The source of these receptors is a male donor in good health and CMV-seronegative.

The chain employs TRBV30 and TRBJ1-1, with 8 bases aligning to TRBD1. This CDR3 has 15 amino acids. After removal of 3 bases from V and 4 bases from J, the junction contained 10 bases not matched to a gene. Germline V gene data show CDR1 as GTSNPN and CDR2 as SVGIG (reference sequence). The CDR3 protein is CAWRADRARGTEAFF. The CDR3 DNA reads TGTGCCTGGAGGGCGGACAGGGCGCGGGGCACTGAAGCTTTCTTT.

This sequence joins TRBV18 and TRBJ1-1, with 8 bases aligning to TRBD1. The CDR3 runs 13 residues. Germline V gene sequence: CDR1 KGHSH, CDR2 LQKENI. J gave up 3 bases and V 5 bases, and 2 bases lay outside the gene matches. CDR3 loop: CASSAGQDTEAFF. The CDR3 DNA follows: TGTGCCAGCTCAGCGGGACAGGACACTGAAGCTTTCTTT.

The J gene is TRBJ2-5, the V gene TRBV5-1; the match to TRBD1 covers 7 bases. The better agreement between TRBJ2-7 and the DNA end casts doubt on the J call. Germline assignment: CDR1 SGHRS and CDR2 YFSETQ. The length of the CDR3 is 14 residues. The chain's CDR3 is CASSFWDSTYEQYF. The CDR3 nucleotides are TGCGCCAGCAGCTTTTGGGACAGTACCTACGAGCAGTACTTC.

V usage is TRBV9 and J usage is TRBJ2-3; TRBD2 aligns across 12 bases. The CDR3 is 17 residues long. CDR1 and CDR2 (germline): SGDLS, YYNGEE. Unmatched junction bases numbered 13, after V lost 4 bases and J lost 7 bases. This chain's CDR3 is CASSFHNSGTSGYTQYF. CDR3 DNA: TGTGCCAGCAGCTTCCATAACTCCGGGACTAGCGGGTATACGCAGTATTTT.

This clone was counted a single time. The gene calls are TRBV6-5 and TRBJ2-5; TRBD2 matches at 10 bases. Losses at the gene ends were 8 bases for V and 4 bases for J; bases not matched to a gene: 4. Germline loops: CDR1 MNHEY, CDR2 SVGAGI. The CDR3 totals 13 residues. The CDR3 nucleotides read TGTGCCAGCGGTCTAGCGGGAGTAGAGACCCAGTACTTC. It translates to CASGLAGVETQYF.

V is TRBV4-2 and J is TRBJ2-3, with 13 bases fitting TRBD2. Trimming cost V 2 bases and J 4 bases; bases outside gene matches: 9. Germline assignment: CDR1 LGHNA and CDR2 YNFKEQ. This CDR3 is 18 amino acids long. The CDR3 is CASSQQQGLAGVPDTQYF. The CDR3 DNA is TGTGCCAGCAGCCAACAACAAGGACTAGCGGGAGTACCAGATACGCAGTATTTT.

The DNA for the CDR3 is TGCGCCAGCAGCCCCGGGTCAGGGGCTATTACCTACGAGCAGTACTTC. It translates to CASSPGSGAITYEQYF. This chain connects TRBV5-1 to TRBJ2-7; D is perhaps TRBD1 (6 bases). V was clipped by 4 bases and J by 2 bases, with 19 bases between them. The CDR3 covers 16 residues. Germline CDR1 and CDR2: SGHRS and YFSETQ.

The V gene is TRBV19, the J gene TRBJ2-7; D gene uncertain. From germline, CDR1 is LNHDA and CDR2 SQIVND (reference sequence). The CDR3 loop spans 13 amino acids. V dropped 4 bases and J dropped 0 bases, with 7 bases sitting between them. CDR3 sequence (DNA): TGTGCCAGTAGTACGTACAGCTCCTACGAGCAGTACTTC. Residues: CASSTYSSYEQYF.

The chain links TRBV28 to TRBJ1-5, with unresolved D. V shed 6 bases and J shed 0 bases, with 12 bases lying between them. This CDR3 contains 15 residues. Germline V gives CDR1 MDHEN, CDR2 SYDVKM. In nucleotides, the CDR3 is TGTGCCAGCAGGGAGGGCCTCTATAGCAATCAGCCCCAGCATTTT. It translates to CASREGLYSNQPQHF.

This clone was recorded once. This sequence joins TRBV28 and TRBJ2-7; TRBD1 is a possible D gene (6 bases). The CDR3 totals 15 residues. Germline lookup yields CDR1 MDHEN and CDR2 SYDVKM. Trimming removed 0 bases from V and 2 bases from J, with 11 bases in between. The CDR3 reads CASSLWERGTYEQYF. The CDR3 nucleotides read TGTGCCAGCAGTTTATGGGAGAGGGGGACCTACGAGCAGTACTTC.

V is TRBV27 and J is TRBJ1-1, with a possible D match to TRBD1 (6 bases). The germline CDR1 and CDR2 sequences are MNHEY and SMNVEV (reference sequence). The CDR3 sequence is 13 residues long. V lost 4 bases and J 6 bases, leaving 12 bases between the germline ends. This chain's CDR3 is CASSSMTGSEAFF. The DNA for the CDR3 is TGTGCCAGCAGTTCTATGACAGGATCTGAAGCTTTCTTT.

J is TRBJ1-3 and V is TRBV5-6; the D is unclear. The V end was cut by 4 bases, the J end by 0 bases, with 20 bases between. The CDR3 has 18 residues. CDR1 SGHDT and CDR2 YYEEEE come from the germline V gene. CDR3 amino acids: CASSLLGSPHLSGNTIYF. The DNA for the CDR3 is TGTGCCAGCAGCCTCTTGGGCAGCCCGCACCTCTCTGGAAACACCATATATTTT.

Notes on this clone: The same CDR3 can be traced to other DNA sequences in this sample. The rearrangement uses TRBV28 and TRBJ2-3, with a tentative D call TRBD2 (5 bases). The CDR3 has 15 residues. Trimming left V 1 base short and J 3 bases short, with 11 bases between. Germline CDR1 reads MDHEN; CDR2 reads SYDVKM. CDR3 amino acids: CASSLSGRGTDTQYF. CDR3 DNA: TGTGCCAGCAGTTTATCGGGGAGAGGGACAGATACGCAGTATTTT. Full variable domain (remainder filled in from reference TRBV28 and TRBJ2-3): DVKVTQSSRYLVKRTGEKVFLECVQDMDHENMFWYRQDPGLGLRLIYFSYDVKMKEKGDIPEGYSVSREKKERFSLILESASTNQTSMYLCASSLSGRGTDTQYFGPGTRLTVL.

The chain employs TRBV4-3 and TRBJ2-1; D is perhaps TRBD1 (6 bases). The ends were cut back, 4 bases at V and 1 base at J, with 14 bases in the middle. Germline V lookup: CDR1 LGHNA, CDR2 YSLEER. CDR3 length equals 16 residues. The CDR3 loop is CASSPQQGRSYNEQFF. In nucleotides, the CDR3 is TGCGCCAGCAGCCCCCAACAGGGACGGTCCTACAATGAGCAGTTCTTC.

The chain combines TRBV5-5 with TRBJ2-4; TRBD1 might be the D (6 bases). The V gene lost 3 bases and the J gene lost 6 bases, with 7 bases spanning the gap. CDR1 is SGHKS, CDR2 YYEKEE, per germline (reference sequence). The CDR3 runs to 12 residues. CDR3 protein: CASSWDTNIQYF. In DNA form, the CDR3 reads TGTGCCAGCAGCTGGGACACAAACATTCAGTACTTC.

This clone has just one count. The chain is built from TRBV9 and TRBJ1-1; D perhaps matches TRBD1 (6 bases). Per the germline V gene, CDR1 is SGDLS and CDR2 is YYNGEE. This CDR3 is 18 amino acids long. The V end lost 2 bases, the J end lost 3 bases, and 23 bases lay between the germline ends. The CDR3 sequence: CASSVQPGSRGPDTEAFF. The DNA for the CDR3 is TGTGCCAGCAGCGTCCAACCGGGGAGCAGGGGCCCTGACACTGAAGCTTTCTTT. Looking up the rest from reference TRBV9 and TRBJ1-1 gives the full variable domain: DSGVTQTPKHLITATGQRVTLRCSPRSGDLSVYWYQQSLDQGLQFLIQYYNGEERAKGNILERFSAQQFPDLHSELNLSSLELGDSALYFCASSVQPGSRGPDTEAFFGQGTRLTVV.

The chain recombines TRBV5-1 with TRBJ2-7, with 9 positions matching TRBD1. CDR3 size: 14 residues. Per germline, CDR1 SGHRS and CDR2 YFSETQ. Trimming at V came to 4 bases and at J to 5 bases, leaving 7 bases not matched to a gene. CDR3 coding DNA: TGCGCCAGCAGCACGGGACAGGGACTCGACGAGCAGTACTTC. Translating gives CASSTGQGLDEQYF.

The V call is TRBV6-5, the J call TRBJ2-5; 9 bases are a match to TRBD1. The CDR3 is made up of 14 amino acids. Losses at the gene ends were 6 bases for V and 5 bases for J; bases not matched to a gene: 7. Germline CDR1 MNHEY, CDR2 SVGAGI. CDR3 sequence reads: CASRSDRGVETQYF. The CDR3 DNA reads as TGTGCCAGCAGATCCGACAGGGGGGTGGAGACCCAGTACTTC.

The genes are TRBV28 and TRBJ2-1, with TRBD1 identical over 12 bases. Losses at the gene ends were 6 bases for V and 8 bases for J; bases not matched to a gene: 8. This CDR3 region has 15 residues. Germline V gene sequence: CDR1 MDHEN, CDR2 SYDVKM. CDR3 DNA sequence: TGTGCCAGCAGCCCAGGGGGGACAGGGGGCGATGAGCAGTTCTTC. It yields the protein CASSPGGTGGDEQFF.